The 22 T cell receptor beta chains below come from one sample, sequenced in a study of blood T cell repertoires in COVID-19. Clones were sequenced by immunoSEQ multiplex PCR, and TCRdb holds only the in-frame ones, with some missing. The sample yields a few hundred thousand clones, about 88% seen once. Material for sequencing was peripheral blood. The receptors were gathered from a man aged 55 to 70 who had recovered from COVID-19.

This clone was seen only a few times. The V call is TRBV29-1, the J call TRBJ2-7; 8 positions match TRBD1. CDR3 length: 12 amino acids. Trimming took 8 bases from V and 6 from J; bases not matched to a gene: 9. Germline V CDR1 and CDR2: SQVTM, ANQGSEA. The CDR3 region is CSSWQGTGEQYF. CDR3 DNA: TGCAGCTCGTGGCAGGGGACAGGCGAGCAGTACTTC.

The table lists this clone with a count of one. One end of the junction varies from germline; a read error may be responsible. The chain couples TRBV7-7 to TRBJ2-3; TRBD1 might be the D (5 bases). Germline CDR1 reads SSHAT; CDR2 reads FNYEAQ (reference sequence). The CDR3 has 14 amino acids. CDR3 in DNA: TGTGCTAGCAGCTTACGGCAGGGTGCAGATACGCAGTATTTT. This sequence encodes CASSLRQGADTQYF.

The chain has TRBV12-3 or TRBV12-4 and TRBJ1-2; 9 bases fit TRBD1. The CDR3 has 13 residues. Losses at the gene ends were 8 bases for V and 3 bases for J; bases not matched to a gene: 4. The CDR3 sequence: CASAGQGYYGYTF. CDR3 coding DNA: TGTGCCAGCGCTGGACAGGGGTACTATGGCTACACCTTC.

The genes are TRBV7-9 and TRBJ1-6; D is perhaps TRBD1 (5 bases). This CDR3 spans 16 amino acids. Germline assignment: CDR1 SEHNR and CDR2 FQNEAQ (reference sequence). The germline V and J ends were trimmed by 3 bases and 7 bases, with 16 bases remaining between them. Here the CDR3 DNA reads TGTGCCAGCAGCTTGTTAGGGGATACGAGGAATTCACCCCTCCACTTT. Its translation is CASSLLGDTRNSPLHF. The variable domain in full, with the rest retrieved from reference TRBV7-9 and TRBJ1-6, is DTGVSQNPRHKITKRGQNVTFRCDPISEHNRLYWYRQTLGQGPEFLTYFQNEAQLEKSRLLSDRFSAERPKGSFSTLEIQRTEQGDSAMYLCASSLLGDTRNSPLHFGNGTRLTVT.

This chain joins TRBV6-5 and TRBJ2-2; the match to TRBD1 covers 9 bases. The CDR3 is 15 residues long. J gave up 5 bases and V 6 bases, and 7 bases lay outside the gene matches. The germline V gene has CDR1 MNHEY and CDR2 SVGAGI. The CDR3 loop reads CASSQTGGWTGELFF. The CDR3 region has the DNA TGTGCCAGCAGCCAAACAGGGGGCTGGACCGGGGAGCTGTTTTTT.

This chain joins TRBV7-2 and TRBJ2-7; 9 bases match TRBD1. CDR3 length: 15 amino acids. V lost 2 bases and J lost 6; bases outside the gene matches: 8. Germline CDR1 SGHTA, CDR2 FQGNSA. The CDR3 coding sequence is TGTGCCAGCAGCTTATCAAGACAGGGGGTGCGCGAGCAGTACTTC. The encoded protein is CASSLSRQGVREQYF.

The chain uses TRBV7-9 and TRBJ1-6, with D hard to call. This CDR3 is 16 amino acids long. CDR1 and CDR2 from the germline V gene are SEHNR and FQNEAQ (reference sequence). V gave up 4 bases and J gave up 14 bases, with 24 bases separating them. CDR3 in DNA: TGTGCCAGCAGCTCCCTCATCGGGGTTGGGGATAGAGCCCTCCACTTT. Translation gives CASSSLIGVGDRALHF.

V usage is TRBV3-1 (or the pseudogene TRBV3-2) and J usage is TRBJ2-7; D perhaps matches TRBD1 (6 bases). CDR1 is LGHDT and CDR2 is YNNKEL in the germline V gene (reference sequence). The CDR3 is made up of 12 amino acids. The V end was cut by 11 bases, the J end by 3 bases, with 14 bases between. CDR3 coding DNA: TGTGCCGCCTCGGACAGAGACTACGAGCAGTACTTC. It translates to CAASDRDYEQYF.

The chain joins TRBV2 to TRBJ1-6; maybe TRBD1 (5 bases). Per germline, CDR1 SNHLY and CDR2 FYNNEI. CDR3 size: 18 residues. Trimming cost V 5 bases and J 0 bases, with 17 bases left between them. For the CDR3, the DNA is TGTGCCAGCAGTTCCGGGGCGGGGATAAGCTCCTATAATTCACCCCTCCACTTT. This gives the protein CASSSGAGISSYNSPLHF.

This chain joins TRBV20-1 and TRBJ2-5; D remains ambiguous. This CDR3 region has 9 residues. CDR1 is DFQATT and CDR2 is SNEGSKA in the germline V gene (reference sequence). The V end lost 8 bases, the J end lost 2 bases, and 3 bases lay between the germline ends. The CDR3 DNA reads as TGCAGTCTACAAGAGACCCAGTACTTC. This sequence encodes CSLQETQYF.

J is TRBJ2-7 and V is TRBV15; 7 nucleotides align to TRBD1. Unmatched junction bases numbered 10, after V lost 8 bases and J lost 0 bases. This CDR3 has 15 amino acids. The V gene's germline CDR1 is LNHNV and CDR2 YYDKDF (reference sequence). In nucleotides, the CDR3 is TGTGCCACCGGGAGAGAGACAGGGCCCTCCTACGAGCAGTACTTC. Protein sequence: CATGRETGPSYEQYF.

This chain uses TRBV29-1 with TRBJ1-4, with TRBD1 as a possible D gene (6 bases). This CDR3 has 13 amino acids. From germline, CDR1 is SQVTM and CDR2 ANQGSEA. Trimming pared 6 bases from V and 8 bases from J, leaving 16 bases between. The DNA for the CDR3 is TGCAGCGTCGGCGACAGGATTGGGGAAAAACTGTTTTTT. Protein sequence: CSVGDRIGEKLFF. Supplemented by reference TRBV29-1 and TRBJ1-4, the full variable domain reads SAVISQKPSRDICQRGTSLTIQCQVDSQVTMMFWYRQQPGQSLTLIATANQGSEATYESGFVIDKFPISRPNLTFSTLTVSNMSPEDSSIYLCSVGDRIGEKLFFGSGTQLSVL.

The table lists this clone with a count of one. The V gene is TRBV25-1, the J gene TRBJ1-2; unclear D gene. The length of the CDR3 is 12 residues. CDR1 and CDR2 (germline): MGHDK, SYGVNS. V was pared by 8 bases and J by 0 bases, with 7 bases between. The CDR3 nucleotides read TGTGCCAGCCGTCTCGCTAACTATGGCTACACCTTC. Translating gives CASRLANYGYTF.

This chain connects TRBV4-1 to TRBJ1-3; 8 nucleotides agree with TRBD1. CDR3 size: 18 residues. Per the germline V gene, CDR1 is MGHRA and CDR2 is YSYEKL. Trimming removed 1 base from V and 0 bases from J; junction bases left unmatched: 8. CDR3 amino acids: CASSQALRTGSSGNTIYF. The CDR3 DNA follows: TGCGCCAGCAGCCAAGCCCTGAGGACAGGGAGCTCTGGAAACACCATATATTTT.

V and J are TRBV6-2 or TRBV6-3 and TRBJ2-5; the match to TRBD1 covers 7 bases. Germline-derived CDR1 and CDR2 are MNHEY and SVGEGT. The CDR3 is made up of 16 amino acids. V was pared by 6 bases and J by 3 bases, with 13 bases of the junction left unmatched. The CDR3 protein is CASSQLDRPIEETQYF. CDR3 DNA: TGTGCCAGCAGCCAATTGGACAGGCCGATCGAAGAGACCCAGTACTTC.

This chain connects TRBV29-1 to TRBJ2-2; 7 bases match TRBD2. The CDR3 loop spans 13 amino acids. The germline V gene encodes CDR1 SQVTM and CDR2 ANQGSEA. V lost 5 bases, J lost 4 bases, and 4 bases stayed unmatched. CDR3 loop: CSVSGEGTGELFF. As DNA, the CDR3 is TGCAGCGTTAGCGGGGAGGGCACCGGGGAGCTGTTTTTT.

The chain's CDR3 is CASSHTTGGSTEAFF. The CDR3 bases are TGCGCCAGCAGCCACACGACAGGGGGAAGCACTGAAGCTTTCTTT. V and J are TRBV4-1 and TRBJ1-1; 9 nucleotides agree with TRBD1. There are 15 residues in the CDR3. Germline CDR1 reads MGHRA; CDR2 reads YSYEKL. The V and J ends lost 3 bases and 4 bases, in that order; junction bases with no gene match: 6.

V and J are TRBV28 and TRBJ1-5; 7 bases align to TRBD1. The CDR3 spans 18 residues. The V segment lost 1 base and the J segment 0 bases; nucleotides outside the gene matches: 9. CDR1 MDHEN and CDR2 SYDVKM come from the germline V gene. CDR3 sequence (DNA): TGTGCCAGCAGTTTATCAATAGGGACAGACTATAGCAATCAGCCCCAGCATTTT. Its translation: CASSLSIGTDYSNQPQHF.

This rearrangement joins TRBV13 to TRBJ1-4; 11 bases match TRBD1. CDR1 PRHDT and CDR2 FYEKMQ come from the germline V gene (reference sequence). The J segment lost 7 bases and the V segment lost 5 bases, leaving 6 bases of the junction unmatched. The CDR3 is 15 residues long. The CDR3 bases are TGTGCCAGCAGCGGGGGGACAGGGGGTCGTGAAAAACTGTTTTTT. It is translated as CASSGGTGGREKLFF.

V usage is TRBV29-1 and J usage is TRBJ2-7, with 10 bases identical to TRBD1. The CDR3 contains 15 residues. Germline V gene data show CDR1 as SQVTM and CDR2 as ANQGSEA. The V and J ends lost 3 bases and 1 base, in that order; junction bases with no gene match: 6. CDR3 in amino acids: CSVEKPGQGSYEQYF. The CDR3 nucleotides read TGCAGCGTTGAGAAACCGGGACAGGGGTCCTACGAGCAGTACTTC.

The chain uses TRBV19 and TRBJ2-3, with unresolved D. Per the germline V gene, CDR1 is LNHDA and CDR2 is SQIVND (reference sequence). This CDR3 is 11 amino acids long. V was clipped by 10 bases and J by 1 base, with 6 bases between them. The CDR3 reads CAIGRTDTQYF. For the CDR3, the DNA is TGTGCCATTGGGCGCACAGATACGCAGTATTTT.

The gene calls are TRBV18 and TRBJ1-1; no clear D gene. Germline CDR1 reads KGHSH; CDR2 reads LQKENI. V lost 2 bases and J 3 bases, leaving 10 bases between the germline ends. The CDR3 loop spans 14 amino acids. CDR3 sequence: CASSPLAADTEAFF. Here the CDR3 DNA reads TGTGCCAGCTCACCATTGGCAGCGGACACTGAAGCTTTCTTT.